The present T cell receptor beta chain was sequenced within a study of blood T cell repertoires in COVID-19. Libraries were prepared by immunoSEQ multiplex PCR; TCRdb keeps only in-frame clonotypes and omits some of them. Of about 400,000 clones detected, 87% appear once; the ten largest clones hold approximately 1.8%. What was sequenced was PBMCs or T cells enriched from blood (not recorded which). This receptor was taken from a man in his forties or fifties in a cohort exposed to, infected with or recovered from COVID-19 (not recorded which).

The chain's CDR3 is CASSFTAGGPLGEQYF. The CDR3 nucleotides read TGTGCCAGCAGTTTTACTGCGGGAGGGCCTTTGGGTGAGCAGTACTTC. The chain employs TRBV27 and TRBJ2-7; 9 nucleotides line up with TRBD2. Germline loops: CDR1 MNHEY, CDR2 SMNVEV (reference sequence). The CDR3 runs to 16 residues. V trimming: 3 bases; J trimming: 7 bases; junction bases outside the gene matches: 13.